A single sample gave rise to the 16 T cell receptor beta chains below, sequenced in a study of CD8 T cells in ankylosing spondylitis. Each CDR3 protein gets one entry after TCRdb re-called the 5' RACE reads with MiXCR. The sample consists of about 230,000 distinct CDR3 sequences, under 8.5% of them appearing once. The sequencing sample was made of blood, either unsorted or a sorted T cell fraction (not recorded which). These receptors came from a female donor with ankylosing spondylitis or in good health (not recorded which).

In its sample, this clonotype was seen many times. The V call is TRBV7-8, the J call TRBJ2-4; D gene unclear. The CDR3 totals 19 residues. V was clipped by 3 bases and J by 1 base, with 22 bases between them. Germline V gene lookup returns CDR1 SGHVS and CDR2 FQNEAQ. The CDR3 reads CASSFNLLVGLKAKNIQYF. The CDR3, as DNA: TGTGCCAGCAGCTTTAACCTTTTGGTCGGGTTAAAGGCCAAAAACATTCAGTACTTC.

This clonotype was observed at least ten times. V usage is TRBV29-1 and J usage is TRBJ2-3; tentatively, D is TRBD2 (6 bases). This CDR3 contains 15 residues. Germline CDR1 SQVTM, CDR2 ANQGSEA. V was cut by 4 bases and J by 2 bases, with 16 bases left in between. CDR3 amino acids: CSVGGLISFTDTQYF. The CDR3 DNA reads as TGCAGCGTTGGGGGACTCATCTCCTTCACAGATACGCAGTATTTT.

This clonotype was found many times. This chain links TRBV6-1 with TRBJ1-3; a weak D match, TRBD1 (5 bases). V shed 5 bases and J shed 4 bases, with 15 bases lying between them. The V gene's germline CDR1 is MNHNS and CDR2 SASEGT. The CDR3 covers 15 residues. The CDR3 region has the DNA TGTGCCAGCAGTCCCCTCCGGGACCAAGGAAACACCATATATTTT. It codes for CASSPLRDQGNTIYF.

A word on this clonotype: A clone one base away is much larger, so this may be a read error. J is TRBJ2-1 and V is TRBV7-2, with 10 bases matching TRBD2. Per the germline V gene, CDR1 is SGHTA and CDR2 is FQGNSA. The CDR3 has 16 amino acids. J lost 7 bases, V lost 2 bases, and 8 bases had no gene match. The chain's CDR3 is CTSSLLSGLAVNEQFF. As DNA, the CDR3 is TGTACCAGCAGCTTACTATCTGGACTAGCGGTTAATGAGCAGTTCTTC.

This clonotype has a count of ten or more. This chain connects TRBV11-2 to TRBJ2-3; D remains unclear. Germline values: CDR1 SGHAT, CDR2 FQNNGV. This CDR3 has 14 amino acids. The germline V and J ends were trimmed by 5 bases and 6 bases, with 15 bases remaining between them. This chain's CDR3 is CASSRDRYTDTQYF. The CDR3 DNA sequence: TGTGCCAGCAGCCGAGACCGTTATACGGATACGCAGTATTTT.

This clonotype came up many times. This chain connects TRBV10-3 to TRBJ2-1; 10 bases fit TRBD2. This CDR3 has 15 residues. The V and J ends lost 4 bases and 7 bases, in that order; junction bases with no gene match: 7. In germline, CDR1 is ENHRY, CDR2 SYGVKD. CDR3 loop: CAISAKREGRNEQFF. CDR3 nucleotides: TGTGCCATCAGTGCTAAGCGGGAGGGCCGTAATGAGCAGTTCTTC.

This clonotype was found many times. This chain joins TRBV3-1 and TRBJ2-7; TRBD1 matches at 9 bases. The CDR3 sequence is 17 residues long. V trimming: 3 bases; J trimming: 2 bases; junction bases outside the gene matches: 11. CDR1 is LGHDT, CDR2 YNNKEL, per germline (reference sequence). CDR3 in amino acids: CASSHNTGGARTYEQYF. The CDR3 DNA follows: TGTGCCAGCAGCCATAACACAGGGGGCGCGAGGACCTACGAGCAGTACTTC.

The CDR3 loop reads CASSQGRGLTDTQYF. The CDR3 DNA sequence: TGCGCCAGCAGCCAGGGCAGGGGGCTGACAGATACGCAGTATTTT. V is TRBV4-3 and J is TRBJ2-3, with TRBD1 identical over 8 bases. CDR3 length equals 15 residues. The ends lost 3 bases at V and 3 bases at J; junction bases unmatched: 5. Per the germline V gene, CDR1 is LGHNA and CDR2 is YSLEER.

This clonotype showed up many times. The rearrangement links TRBV7-2 to TRBJ2-1; 8 bases are a match to TRBD2. The CDR3 totals 15 residues. Trimming removed 5 bases from V and 5 bases from J; junction bases left unmatched: 8. CDR1 is SGHTA, CDR2 FQGNSA, per germline. The CDR3 DNA is TGTGCCAGCAGCCCCCGACTAGCGTATGACAATGAGCAGTTCTTC. Protein: CASSPRLAYDNEQFF.

The table lists this clonotype with many counts. The chain is built from TRBV13 and TRBJ2-1; D is perhaps TRBD1 (6 bases). V shed 4 bases and J shed 4 bases, with 17 bases lying between them. The germline V gene has CDR1 PRHDT and CDR2 FYEKMQ (reference sequence). The CDR3 length is 16 residues. The CDR3 loop reads CASSSPGDYPYNEQFF. The CDR3 region has the DNA TGTGCCAGCAGCTCCCCAGGGGATTATCCTTACAATGAGCAGTTCTTC.

The table lists this clonotype with many counts. The chain recombines TRBV9 with TRBJ2-7, with 9 bases matching TRBD2. CDR3 length equals 17 residues. Losses at the gene ends were 0 bases for V and 3 bases for J; bases not matched to a gene: 10. CDR1 is SGDLS and CDR2 is YYNGEE in the germline V gene. The CDR3 is CASSVGIVAGVNYEQYF. DNA of the CDR3: TGTGCCAGCAGCGTAGGAATCGTAGCGGGAGTAAACTACGAGCAGTACTTC.

The chain combines TRBV7-2 with TRBJ1-4; D is undetermined. In germline, CDR1 is SGHTA, CDR2 FQGNSA. Deletions cut 2 bases from V and 7 bases from J, with 14 bases between. The CDR3 extends over 15 amino acids. The CDR3 sequence: CASSLNGGISEKLFF. Here the CDR3 DNA reads TGTGCCAGCAGCTTAAACGGAGGGATAAGTGAAAAACTGTTTTTT.

This clonotype was observed many times. V and J are TRBV5-1 and TRBJ2-7, with 8 positions matching TRBD1. Germline CDR1 reads SGHRS; CDR2 reads YFSETQ. The CDR3 has 14 amino acids. J gave up 12 bases and V 2 bases, and 13 bases lay outside the gene matches. CDR3 DNA sequence: TGCGCCAGCAGCTTCGGACAGGGCCTTGAGGTTTGGTACTTC. This gives the protein CASSFGQGLEVWYF.

The rearrangement uses TRBV12-3 or TRBV12-4 and TRBJ1-1, with D unclear. The CDR3 has 10 residues. The V gene lost 4 bases and the J gene lost 8 bases, with 5 bases spanning the gap. In nucleotides, the CDR3 is TGTGCCAGCAGTTCCCGGGAAGCTTTCTTT. It is translated as CASSSREAFF.

This clonotype came up many times. This chain uses TRBV6-2 or TRBV6-3 with TRBJ2-1; TRBD2 matches at 7 bases. Germline lookup yields CDR1 MNHEY and CDR2 SVGEGT. With 2 bases clipped from V and 10 bases from J, the junction kept 8 bases outside the gene matches. The CDR3 runs 14 residues. The DNA of the CDR3 is TGTGCCAGCAGTTACCGGGACTATCCTCCCGAGCAGTTCTTC. The encoded protein is CASSYRDYPPEQFF.

About this clonotype itself: The DNA is left out, because the CDR3 cannot be placed on it with certainty; the CDR3 is given as TCRdb lists it. The chain carries TRBV5-2 and TRBJ2-3; TRBD1 reflects the table's D call only, with no check against the DNA. TRBV5-2 is shown as a pseudogene. Inclusive of both ends, the CDR3 amounts to 16 amino acids. The CDR3 spells CAMGPEFGTGTDTQYF.